This is a list of T cell receptor beta chains from one sample in a study of shared clonotypes between healthy human individuals. TCRdb's table, derived via immunoSEQ multiplex PCR, lists solely in-frame clones and lacks some. The table lists 1.5 million to 1.9 million clones, around 98% of them singletons. The sequencing input was naive CD4+ T cells sorted from blood. These receptors all come from a man aged 30 to 39 in good health. CDR3s include the opening cysteine and the closing phenylalanine or tryptophan. Each record gives: V gene, J gene, CDR3 protein.

>TRBV5-1|TRBJ2-2
CASSSGTVRTGELFF
>TRBV5-4|TRBJ1-2
CASGRGAGADYGYTF
>TRBV18|TRBJ2-1
CASSPRPSGIPYNEQFF
>TRBV4-3|TRBJ1-1
CASSQVGGMNTEAFF
>TRBV18|TRBJ2-4
CASSGPGGYGNIQYF
>TRBV28|TRBJ2-1
CASSSLLAEDYNEQFF
>TRBV6-5|TRBJ2-1
CASSYGVFNEQFF
>TRBV5-8|TRBJ1-3
CASCPRRNSGNTIYF
>TRBV7-9|TRBJ2-1
CASRTRVQGADEQFF
>TRBV28|TRBJ2-1
CASSFTEGVWSQSSYNEQFF
>TRBV18|TRBJ2-7
CASSLAPGQGYEQYF
>TRBV18|TRBJ2-2
CASSPKEGFTGELFF
>TRBV28|TRBJ1-5
CASSLLGGSQPQHF
>TRBV19|TRBJ2-2
CASSTGSTGELFF
>TRBV9|TRBJ2-1
CASGGTGGFEQFF
>TRBV11-2|TRBJ1-1
CASTQLRVNTEAFF
>TRBV25-1|TRBJ1-5
CASSGQGPDQPQHF